These 14 T cell receptor beta chains came from one sample sequenced in a study of blood T cell repertoires in COVID-19. Produced via immunoSEQ multiplex PCR; TCRdb's table is partial and in-frame only. The data hold roughly 49,000 clones, with around 78% observed a single time. Sequencing was performed on peripheral blood. These TCRs come from a human donor in a cohort sampled during active COVID-19.

This clone has more than one count but fewer than ten. The rearrangement joins TRBV30 to TRBJ2-1, with D tentatively TRBD1 or TRBD2 (5 bases each). The CDR3 covers 14 residues. V was shortened by 7 bases and J by 0 bases, with 13 bases between the two germline ends. Germline assignment: CDR1 GTSNPN and CDR2 SVGIG (reference sequence). This chain's CDR3 is CASGQVSSYNEQFF. The CDR3, as DNA: TGTGCCTCGGGGCAGGTCAGCTCCTACAATGAGCAGTTCTTC.

This chain joins TRBV6-6 and TRBJ1-6; tentatively, D is TRBD1 (5 bases). V was shortened by 5 bases and J by 6 bases, with 11 bases between the two germline ends. CDR3 length: 14 residues. Per the germline V gene, CDR1 is MNHNY and CDR2 is SVGAGI (reference sequence). The CDR3 here is CASSPQGGNSPLHF. CDR3 coding DNA: TGTGCCAGCAGTCCGCAGGGAGGTAATTCACCCCTCCACTTT.

J is TRBJ2-7 and V is TRBV5-1, with 8 bases aligning to TRBD1. This CDR3 contains 15 residues. Germline loops: CDR1 SGHRS, CDR2 YFSETQ. The junction had 9 bases not matched to a gene; V was cut back by 4 bases and J by 3 bases. CDR3 DNA sequence: TGCGCCAGCAGCGCCTCGGCAGGGACAGGCTACGAGCAGTACTTC. As protein: CASSASAGTGYEQYF.

The chain couples TRBV7-9 to TRBJ1-1, with D maybe TRBD1 (6 bases). The CDR3 is made up of 16 amino acids. With 3 bases removed from V and 1 base from J, the gap between germline ends came to 15 bases. Looked up from germline, CDR1 is SEHNR and CDR2 is FQNEAQ (reference sequence). CDR3 residues: CASSFTQGWENTEAFF. In DNA, the CDR3 is TGTGCCAGCAGCTTTACACAGGGTTGGGAGAACACTGAAGCTTTCTTT.

V is TRBV12-3 or TRBV12-4 and J is TRBJ1-2, with a tentative D call TRBD1 (5 bases). V was clipped by 5 bases and J by 1 base, with 8 bases between them. The CDR3 runs to 13 residues. Written as DNA, the CDR3 is TGTGCCAGCAGTGTAGGACATAACTATGGCTACACCTTC. It is translated as CASSVGHNYGYTF.

This sequence joins TRBV6-2 or TRBV6-3 and TRBJ2-7; 7 nucleotides align to TRBD1. V lost 1 base to trimming and J lost 2 bases; unmatched junction nucleotides: 2. The CDR3 spans 14 residues. CDR1 is MNHEY and CDR2 is SVGEGT in the germline V gene. CDR3 DNA: TGTGCCAGCAGTTACTGGCAGGGGGCCTACGAGCAGTACTTC. The encoded protein is CASSYWQGAYEQYF.

This clone was seen only once. The chain recombines TRBV6-2 or TRBV6-3 with TRBJ2-7; 10 bases are a match to TRBD2. The CDR3 runs 13 residues. Trimming took 5 bases from V and 7 from J; bases not matched to a gene: 5. CDR1 is MNHEY, CDR2 SVGEGT, per germline. CDR3 coding DNA: TGTGCCAGCAGTCAAGCGGGGGGGCATGAGCAGTACTTC. As protein: CASSQAGGHEQYF.

The rearrangement uses TRBV19 and TRBJ1-5, with unresolved D. V lost 6 bases, J lost 0 bases, and 6 bases lay in between. The V gene's germline CDR1 is LNHDA and CDR2 SQIVND (reference sequence). The CDR3 has 13 residues. The CDR3 sequence: CASSDSSNQPQHF. The CDR3, as DNA: TGTGCCAGTAGCGACTCTAGCAATCAGCCCCAGCATTTT.

In DNA, the CDR3 is TGTGCCAGTAGTACCGGGACAGGCTACGAGCAGTACTTC. As protein: CASSTGTGYEQYF. V usage is TRBV19 and J usage is TRBJ2-7; 8 nucleotides match TRBD1. The CDR3 has 13 amino acids. With V trimmed by 4 bases and J by 3 bases, 2 bases remained unmatched. CDR1 is LNHDA and CDR2 is SQIVND in the germline V gene (reference sequence). The full variable domain, its missing parts supplied by reference TRBV19 and TRBJ2-7, is DGGITQSPKYLFRKEGQNVTLSCEQNLNHDAMYWYRQDPGQGLRLIYYSQIVNDFQKGDIAEGYSVSREKKESFPLTVTSAQKNPTAFYLCASSTGTGYEQYFGPGTRLTVT.

This rearrangement joins TRBV5-1 to TRBJ1-6; 7 bases align to TRBD1. CDR3 length: 15 residues. Germline V gene lookup returns CDR1 SGHRS and CDR2 YFSETQ. The J segment lost 10 bases and the V segment lost 0 bases, leaving 7 bases of the junction unmatched. For the CDR3, the DNA is TGCGCCAGCAGCTTGGGAGGGGGCTCTGGGTCACCCCTCCACTTT. Protein sequence: CASSLGGGSGSPLHF.

The chain joins TRBV7-2 to TRBJ1-6; 9 bases are shared with TRBD1. CDR3 length equals 15 residues. V lost 5 bases, J lost 6 bases, and 5 bases stayed unmatched. Germline V gene sequence: CDR1 SGHTA, CDR2 FQGNSA. The CDR3: CASSPTGQGNSPLHF. The CDR3 DNA follows: TGTGCCAGCAGCCCTACGGGACAGGGTAATTCACCCCTCCACTTT.

J is TRBJ2-5 and V is TRBV7-6; TRBD1 aligns across 9 bases. Trimming cost V 0 bases and J 5 bases; bases outside gene matches: 4. The CDR3 sequence is 15 residues long. Germline-derived CDR1 and CDR2 are SGHVS and FNYEAQ. CDR3 nucleotide sequence: TGTGCCAGCAGCTTAGCACAGGGGGCGATGGAGACCCAGTACTTC. Its translation is CASSLAQGAMETQYF.

The chain uses TRBV6-6 and TRBJ2-3; perhaps TRBD2 as D (5 bases). This CDR3 is built from 12 residues. The germline V gene has CDR1 MNHNY and CDR2 SVGAGI (reference sequence). V was pared by 7 bases and J by 4 bases, with 9 bases between. CDR3 region: CASTGESDTQYF. CDR3 DNA sequence: TGTGCCAGCACCGGGGAATCAGATACGCAGTATTTT.

The rearrangement links TRBV6-5 to TRBJ2-7; a possible D gene is TRBD1 (5 bases). CDR3 length: 12 residues. V lost 5 bases and J 3 bases, leaving 8 bases between the germline ends. The germline V gene encodes CDR1 MNHEY and CDR2 SVGAGI. CDR3 sequence (DNA): TGTGCCAGCAGTCGGACAAACTACGAGCAGTACTTC. Its translation: CASSRTNYEQYF.